Following are 9 T cell receptor beta chains from one sample sequenced in a study of CD8 T cells in ankylosing spondylitis. TCRdb re-called the 5' RACE reads with MiXCR, one entry per CDR3 protein. The top ten clones hold more than 3.5% of a sample with more than 150,000 distinct CDR3 sequences, 15% to 20% of them seen once. Specimen: blood, either unsorted or a sorted T cell fraction (not recorded which). Receptors originate from a male donor aged 10-35 years with ankylosing spondylitis or in good health (not recorded which).

This clonotype appeared many times. The chain joins TRBV20-1 to TRBJ2-3, with 9 bases identical to TRBD2. With 5 bases clipped from V and 3 bases from J, the junction kept 6 bases outside the gene matches. This CDR3 spans 14 amino acids. Germline V gene lookup returns CDR1 DFQATT and CDR2 SNEGSKA (reference sequence). The CDR3 is CSAGLATGTDTQYF. CDR3 nucleotide sequence: TGCAGTGCTGGACTAGCGACGGGGACAGATACGCAGTATTTT.

In this sample, this clonotype turned up many times. This rearrangement joins TRBV2 to TRBJ2-5; D possibly corresponds to TRBD2 (5 bases). The CDR3 is 12 residues long. The V and J ends lost 10 bases and 3 bases respectively, with 12 bases between them. Germline assignment: CDR1 SNHLY and CDR2 FYNNEI. The DNA for the CDR3 is TGTGCCACCAACGGGGTAAAAGAGACCCAGTACTTC. Its protein product is CATNGVKETQYF.

This clonotype was counted many times. The rearrangement joins TRBV4-1 to TRBJ2-1, with D perhaps matching TRBD2 (5 bases). Germline assignment: CDR1 MGHRA and CDR2 YSYEKL. Trimming stripped 3 bases from V and 0 bases from J, with 12 bases between. This CDR3 contains 16 residues. In DNA, the CDR3 is TGCGCCAGCAGCCACCAACGAGGGAACTCCTACAATGAGCAGTTCTTC. It encodes CASSHQRGNSYNEQFF.

The sample holds many counts of this clonotype. The V gene is TRBV12-3 or TRBV12-4, the J gene TRBJ1-1; D is unclear. This CDR3 comprises 17 residues. Trimming pared 6 bases from V and 1 base from J, leaving 21 bases between. CDR3 sequence reads: CASRPPRRAMGNTEAFF. CDR3 bases: TGTGCCAGCAGACCACCCCGGAGGGCTATGGGGAACACTGAAGCTTTCTTT.

The chain employs TRBV10-3 and TRBJ2-1, with a possible D match to TRBD2 (5 bases). The CDR3 totals 11 residues. Germline CDR1 is ENHRY and CDR2 is SYGVKD. The germline V and J ends were trimmed by 10 bases and 8 bases, with 12 bases remaining between them. The CDR3 is CASAAEDEQFF. DNA for the CDR3: TGTGCCAGCGCTGCGGAGGATGAGCAGTTCTTC.

This clonotype has ten or more counts. The rearrangement uses TRBV12-3 or TRBV12-4 and TRBJ2-2; D is uncertain. The ends were cut back, 0 bases at V and 2 bases at J, with 4 bases in the middle. CDR3 length equals 14 residues. CDR3 sequence reads: CASSLAQNTGELFF. DNA of the CDR3: TGTGCCAGCAGTTTAGCCCAAAACACCGGGGAGCTGTTTTTT.

The V and J genes are TRBV7-6 and TRBJ2-1; 8 bases map to TRBD2. CDR3 length equals 16 residues. Germline lookup yields CDR1 SGHVS and CDR2 FNYEAQ. Germline trimming cut 2 bases from V and 8 bases from J; bases unmatched to any gene: 11. The CDR3 loop is CASSLSGGGSVDEQFF. CDR3 nucleotides: TGTGCCAGCAGCTTAAGCGGCGGGGGGTCCGTGGATGAGCAGTTCTTC.

The table lists this clonotype with a few counts. The CDR3 protein is CSVEGRTTNTQYF. CDR3 in DNA: TGCAGCGTTGAAGGTCGGACTACAAATACGCAGTATTTT. This chain joins TRBV29-1 and TRBJ2-3; a weak D match, TRBD2 (6 bases). Germline lookup yields CDR1 SQVTM and CDR2 ANQGSEA. The CDR3 is 13 amino acids. V was cut by 1 base and J by 7 bases, with 12 bases left in between.

This clonotype was detected ten times or more. V and J are TRBV5-4 and TRBJ2-5; the D is unclear. Germline CDR1 SGHNT, CDR2 YYREEE (reference sequence). The germline V and J ends were trimmed by 3 bases and 2 bases, with 8 bases remaining between them. The CDR3 loop spans 13 amino acids. The CDR3: CASSSIEQETQYF. CDR3 DNA sequence: TGTGCCAGCAGCTCTATAGAACAAGAGACCCAGTACTTC.